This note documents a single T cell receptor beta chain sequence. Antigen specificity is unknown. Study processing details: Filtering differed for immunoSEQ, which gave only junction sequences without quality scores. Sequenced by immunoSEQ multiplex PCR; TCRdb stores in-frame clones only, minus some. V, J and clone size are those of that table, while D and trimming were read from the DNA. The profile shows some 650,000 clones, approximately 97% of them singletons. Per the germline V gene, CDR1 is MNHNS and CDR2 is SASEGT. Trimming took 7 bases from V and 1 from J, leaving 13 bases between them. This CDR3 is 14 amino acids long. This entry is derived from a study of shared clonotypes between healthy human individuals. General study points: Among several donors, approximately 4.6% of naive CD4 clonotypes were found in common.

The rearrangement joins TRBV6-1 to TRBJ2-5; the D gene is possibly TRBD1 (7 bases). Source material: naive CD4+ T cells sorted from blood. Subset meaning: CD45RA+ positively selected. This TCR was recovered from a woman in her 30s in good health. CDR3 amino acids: CASTPGGFQETQYF. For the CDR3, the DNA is TGTGCCAGCACCCCAGGGGGGTTCCAAGAGACCCAGTACTTC.